This T cell receptor (beta chain) was recovered during a study of cytomegalovirus exposure and HLA in healthy donors. The CDR3 covers 19 residues. Both 60 Vbeta primers and 13 Jbeta primers went into the PCR. Here immunoSEQ multiplex PCR was the method, and the copy in TCRdb shows in-frame clones only, minus some. The table has about 140,000 clones, nearly 80% seen once. Details on this clone: Its antigen is unknown.

General study findings and limits: The authors later found most CMV-associated TCR beta chains appeared HLA-restricted.

The V gene is TRBV1, the J gene TRBJ2-2; TRBD2 is the table's D call, not checked against the DNA. TRBV1 is a listed pseudogene. What was sequenced was PBMCs. This clonotype was sampled from a woman aged 25 to 39 in good health and CMV-seronegative. The CDR3 loop is CTSSQEWTSGGWNTGELFF. As DNA, the CDR3 is TGCACCAGCAGCCAAGAGTGGACTAGCGGGGGATGGAACACCGGGGAGCTGTTTTTT.